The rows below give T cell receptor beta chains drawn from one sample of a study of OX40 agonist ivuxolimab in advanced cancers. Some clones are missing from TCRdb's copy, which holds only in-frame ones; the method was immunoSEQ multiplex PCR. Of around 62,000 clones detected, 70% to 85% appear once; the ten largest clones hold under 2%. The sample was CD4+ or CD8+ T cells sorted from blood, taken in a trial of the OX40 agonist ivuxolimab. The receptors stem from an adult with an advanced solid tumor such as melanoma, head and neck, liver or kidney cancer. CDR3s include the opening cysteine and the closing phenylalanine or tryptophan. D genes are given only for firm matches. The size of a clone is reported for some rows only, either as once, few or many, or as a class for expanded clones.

cdr3_nt: TGTGCCAGCAGTGAGGACTTAGGGGGAGACACTGAAGCTTTCTTT
cdr3_aa: CASSEDLGGDTEAFF
j_call: TRBJ1-1
v_call: TRBV2
d_call: -
clone_size: -

cdr3_nt: TGTGCCTGGACGGGCGGGCCGAATGAAAAACTGTTTTTT
cdr3_aa: CAWTGGPNEKLFF
j_call: TRBJ1-4
v_call: TRBV30
d_call: -
clone_size: few

cdr3_nt: TGTGCCAGCAGCGCAGGGACTAGCGGGATATTCTACGAGCAGTACTTC
cdr3_aa: CASSAGTSGIFYEQYF
j_call: TRBJ2-7
v_call: TRBV5-4
d_call: TRBD2
clone_size: -

cdr3_nt: TGTGCCAGCAGCAAGGCTGTGGATAGCTCCTACAATGAGCAGTTCTTC
cdr3_aa: CASSKAVDSSYNEQFF
j_call: TRBJ2-1
v_call: TRBV7-7
d_call: -
clone_size: -

cdr3_nt: TGTGCCAGCAGTTACGCGGGACAGGGAGCCGATACGCAGTATTTT
cdr3_aa: CASSYAGQGADTQYF
j_call: TRBJ2-3
v_call: TRBV6-5
d_call: TRBD1
clone_size: -

cdr3_nt: TGTGCCAGCACCGTGCGGACACCGTTTGGCTACACCTTC
cdr3_aa: CASTVRTPFGYTF
j_call: TRBJ1-2
v_call: TRBV2
d_call: -
clone_size: -

cdr3_nt: TGTGCCACCAGCATAGCCCGAACCTCTGGAAACACCATATATTTT
cdr3_aa: CATSIARTSGNTIYF
j_call: TRBJ1-3
v_call: TRBV15
d_call: -
clone_size: few

cdr3_nt: TGTGCCATCAGTGAGTCCGTGGGCTTGAAGTCTGGGGCCAACGTCCTGACTTTC
cdr3_aa: CAISESVGLKSGANVLTF
j_call: TRBJ2-6
v_call: TRBV10-3
d_call: -
clone_size: once

cdr3_nt: TGTGCCATCAGCCTCCGGGATAACTATGGCTACACCTTC
cdr3_aa: CAISLRDNYGYTF
j_call: TRBJ1-2
v_call: TRBV10-3
d_call: -
clone_size: -

cdr3_nt: TGTGCCAGCAGCTTAGCGGGGGTACTAGCGGGAGGAGACGAGCAGTACTTC
cdr3_aa: CASSLAGVLAGGDEQYF
j_call: TRBJ2-7
v_call: TRBV7-2
d_call: TRBD2
clone_size: once

cdr3_nt: TGTGCCAGCAGCTCGTCCGGGACAGGGACTGAAGCTTTCTTT
cdr3_aa: CASSSSGTGTEAFF
j_call: TRBJ1-1
v_call: TRBV7-9
d_call: TRBD1
clone_size: -

cdr3_nt: TGTGCCATCAGTGAGTCTTTAGGGGCGAGTACACAATCCTACAATGAGCAGTTCTTC
cdr3_aa: CAISESLGASTQSYNEQFF
j_call: TRBJ2-1
v_call: TRBV10-3
d_call: -
clone_size: -

cdr3_nt: TGTGCCAGTACCCCTCTGGCGTTGAACACCGGGGAGCTGTTTTTT
cdr3_aa: CASTPLALNTGELFF
j_call: TRBJ2-2
v_call: TRBV19
d_call: -
clone_size: -

cdr3_nt: TGTGCCAGCAGTGGCGGACTAGCGGCACTCGCACTGGAGACCCAGTACTTC
cdr3_aa: CASSGGLAALALETQYF
j_call: TRBJ2-5
v_call: TRBV6-1
d_call: TRBD2
clone_size: once

cdr3_nt: TGTGCCAGCTCACTAGCCCGAGACAACCTTTACTATGGCTACACCTTC
cdr3_aa: CASSLARDNLYYGYTF
j_call: TRBJ1-2
v_call: TRBV18
d_call: -
clone_size: -

cdr3_nt: TGCGCCAGCAGCGTTGGCGGAAAGGTGACGTCCTACAATGAGCAGTTCTTC
cdr3_aa: CASSVGGKVTSYNEQFF
j_call: TRBJ2-1
v_call: TRBV5-1
d_call: -
clone_size: -

cdr3_nt: TGTGCCATAAGGGGACAGGGGGACACCGGGGAGCTGTTTTTT
cdr3_aa: CAIRGQGDTGELFF
j_call: TRBJ2-2
v_call: TRBV10-3
d_call: TRBD1
clone_size: -

cdr3_nt: TGTGCCAGCATCCAAACAGGGGGCTACGCAGATACGCAGTATTTT
cdr3_aa: CASIQTGGYADTQYF
j_call: TRBJ2-3
v_call: TRBV7-2
d_call: TRBD1
clone_size: -

cdr3_nt: TGTGCCAGCAGTTTATCGGCAGGGGGACGGAGCGAGCAGTACTTC
cdr3_aa: CASSLSAGGRSEQYF
j_call: TRBJ2-7
v_call: TRBV27
d_call: TRBD1
clone_size: -

cdr3_nt: TGCGCCAGCAGCTTGGGCGCTAGCGGGAGCAATGAGCAGTTCTTC
cdr3_aa: CASSLGASGSNEQFF
j_call: TRBJ2-1
v_call: TRBV5-1
d_call: TRBD2
clone_size: -

cdr3_nt: TGCGCCAGCAGAGATGTAAACACTGAAGCTTTCTTT
cdr3_aa: CASRDVNTEAFF
j_call: TRBJ1-1
v_call: TRBV10-2
d_call: -
clone_size: -

cdr3_nt: TGTGCCAGCAGCCGGGGACAGGGGACAGATACGCAGTATTTT
cdr3_aa: CASSRGQGTDTQYF
j_call: TRBJ2-3
v_call: TRBV7-2
d_call: TRBD1
clone_size: -

cdr3_nt: TGTGCCAGCAGTGAATCGCGGGACTATGGCTACACCTTC
cdr3_aa: CASSESRDYGYTF
j_call: TRBJ1-2
v_call: TRBV2
d_call: -
clone_size: -

cdr3_nt: TGTGCCAGCAGCAAGGAACTCTACAATGAGCAGTTCTTC
cdr3_aa: CASSKELYNEQFF
j_call: TRBJ2-1
v_call: TRBV5-5
d_call: -
clone_size: -

cdr3_nt: TGTGCCAGCAGCTTAGAAATCGGCACTGAAGCTTTCTTT
cdr3_aa: CASSLEIGTEAFF
j_call: TRBJ1-1
v_call: TRBV7-2
d_call: -
clone_size: -

cdr3_nt: TGTGCCAGCAGTTCCCCGGGTTACAATGAGCAGTTCTTC
cdr3_aa: CASSSPGYNEQFF
j_call: TRBJ2-1
v_call: TRBV28
d_call: -
clone_size: -

cdr3_nt: TGCGCCAGCAGCCGGGGACTAGCGGGAACCTACGAGCAGTACTTC
cdr3_aa: CASSRGLAGTYEQYF
j_call: TRBJ2-7
v_call: TRBV4-3
d_call: TRBD2
clone_size: -

cdr3_nt: TGTGCCAGCAGTAACAGTGGGACAGGAACCTACGAGCAGTACTTC
cdr3_aa: CASSNSGTGTYEQYF
j_call: TRBJ2-7
v_call: TRBV6-5
d_call: TRBD1
clone_size: -

cdr3_nt: TGTGCCATCAGTCCGGGGGGGAACACCGGGGAGCTGTTTTTT
cdr3_aa: CAISPGGNTGELFF
j_call: TRBJ2-2
v_call: TRBV10-3
d_call: TRBD2
clone_size: -

cdr3_nt: TGTGCCAGCAGCCTCCAGCCCAGGGGACTAGCGGAAGAGTGGGAGACCCAGTACTTC
cdr3_aa: CASSLQPRGLAEEWETQYF
j_call: TRBJ2-5
v_call: TRBV7-3
d_call: TRBD2
clone_size: -

cdr3_nt: TGTGCCAGTAGTATAGGAGGATCCTCAGATACGCAGTATTTT
cdr3_aa: CASSIGGSSDTQYF
j_call: TRBJ2-3
v_call: TRBV19
d_call: -
clone_size: -

cdr3_nt: TGTGCCAGTAGCCGCGACAGGGCTTCCTACAGCACAGATACGCAGTATTTT
cdr3_aa: CASSRDRASYSTDTQYF
j_call: TRBJ2-3
v_call: TRBV19
d_call: TRBD1
clone_size: -

cdr3_nt: TGTGCCAGCAGCCTAACTGGGACACCGAACACTGAAGCTTTCTTT
cdr3_aa: CASSLTGTPNTEAFF
j_call: TRBJ1-1
v_call: TRBV7-2
d_call: -
clone_size: -

cdr3_nt: TGTGCCAGCAGCGCGACAGGTCACGTGGATACGCAGTATTTT
cdr3_aa: CASSATGHVDTQYF
j_call: TRBJ2-3
v_call: TRBV7-2
d_call: -
clone_size: -

cdr3_nt: TGTGCCAGCAGATTCGCCCCGGACACTGAAGCTTTCTTT
cdr3_aa: CASRFAPDTEAFF
j_call: TRBJ1-1
v_call: TRBV7-2
d_call: -
clone_size: -

cdr3_nt: TGTGCCAGCAGGGTGAACAGGGTTGAGCCCCAGCATTTT
cdr3_aa: CASRVNRVEPQHF
j_call: TRBJ1-5
v_call: TRBV28
d_call: -
clone_size: -

cdr3_nt: TGTGCCAGCACCCTACAGGGGAGCTCTGGAAACACCATATATTTT
cdr3_aa: CASTLQGSSGNTIYF
j_call: TRBJ1-3
v_call: TRBV2
d_call: TRBD1
clone_size: -

cdr3_nt: TGTGCCAGCAGCTTAGTCTTACGGGCTACATCCTACGAGCAGTACTTC
cdr3_aa: CASSLVLRATSYEQYF
j_call: TRBJ2-7
v_call: TRBV13
d_call: -
clone_size: -

cdr3_nt: TGCGCCAGCAGCTTGGCCCCTAGCGGGACAATGTCGACCCAGTACTTC
cdr3_aa: CASSLAPSGTMSTQYF
j_call: TRBJ2-5
v_call: TRBV5-1
d_call: TRBD2
clone_size: -

cdr3_nt: TGCGCCAGCAGCCAAGGACCGGGACAGGAAAAACTGTTTTTT
cdr3_aa: CASSQGPGQEKLFF
j_call: TRBJ1-4
v_call: TRBV4-3
d_call: TRBD1
clone_size: -

cdr3_nt: TGTGCCAGCAGCTTAGTCATTGCGGGAGGGCACGAGCAGTACTTC
cdr3_aa: CASSLVIAGGHEQYF
j_call: TRBJ2-7
v_call: TRBV11-3
d_call: TRBD2
clone_size: -